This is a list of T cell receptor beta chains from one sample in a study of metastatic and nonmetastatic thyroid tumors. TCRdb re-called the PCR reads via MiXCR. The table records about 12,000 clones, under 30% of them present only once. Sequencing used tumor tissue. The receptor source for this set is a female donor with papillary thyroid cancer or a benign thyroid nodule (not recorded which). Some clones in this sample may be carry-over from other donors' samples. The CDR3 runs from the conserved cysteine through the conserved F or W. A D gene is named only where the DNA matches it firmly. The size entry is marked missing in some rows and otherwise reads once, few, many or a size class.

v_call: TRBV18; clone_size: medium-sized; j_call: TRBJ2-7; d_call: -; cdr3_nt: TGTGCCAGCTCACCAGCAGGGGTCGAGCAGTACTTC; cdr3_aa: CASSPAGVEQYF
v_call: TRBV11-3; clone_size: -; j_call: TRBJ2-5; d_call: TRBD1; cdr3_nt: TGTGCCAGCAGCCCCAGGACAGGGGGACGGCAGAAAGAGACCCAGTACTTC; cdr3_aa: CASSPRTGGRQKETQYF
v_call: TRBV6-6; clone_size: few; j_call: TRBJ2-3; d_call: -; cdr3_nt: TGTTCCAGCAGTTACCCCCCGTGGGGCGGAAATACGCAGTATTTT; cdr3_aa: CSSSYPPWGGNTQYF
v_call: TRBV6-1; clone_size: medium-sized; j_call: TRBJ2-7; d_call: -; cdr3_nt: TGTGCCAGCAGTGAAGGAGGGCAGGGATGGCAGTACTTC; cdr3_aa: CASSEGGQGWQYF
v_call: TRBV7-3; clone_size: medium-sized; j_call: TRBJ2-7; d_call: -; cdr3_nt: TGTGCCAGCAGCCTCGGCCCCTCCTACGAGCAGTACTTC; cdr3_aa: CASSLGPSYEQYF
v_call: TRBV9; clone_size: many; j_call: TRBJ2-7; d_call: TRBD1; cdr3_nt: TGTGCCAGCAGCGTAGCTACAGGGGGCTACGAGCAGTACTTC; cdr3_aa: CASSVATGGYEQYF
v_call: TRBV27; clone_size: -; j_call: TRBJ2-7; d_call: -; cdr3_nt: TGTGCCAGCGGACCCGGGACACCGTCCTACGAGCAGTACTTC; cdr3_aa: CASGPGTPSYEQYF
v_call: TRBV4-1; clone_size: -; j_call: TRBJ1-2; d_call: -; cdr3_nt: TGCGCCAGCAGCCAACTGGGTTCACATGGCTACACCTTC; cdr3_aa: CASSQLGSHGYTF
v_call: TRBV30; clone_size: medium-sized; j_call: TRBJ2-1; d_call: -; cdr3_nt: TGTGCCTGGAGTCTGTCAGGGGTCGATGAGCAGTTCTTC; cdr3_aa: CAWSLSGVDEQFF
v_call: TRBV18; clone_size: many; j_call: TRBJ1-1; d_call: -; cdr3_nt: TGTGCCAGCTCATCGGGCACTGAAGCTTTCTTT; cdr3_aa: CASSSGTEAFF
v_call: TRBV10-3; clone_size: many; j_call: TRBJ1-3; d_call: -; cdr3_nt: TGTGCCATCAACAGGGCCCCGGGAAACACCATATATTTT; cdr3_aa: CAINRAPGNTIYF
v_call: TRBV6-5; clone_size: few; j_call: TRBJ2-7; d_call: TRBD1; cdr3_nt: TGTGCCAGCAGTTACAGCAAGGGGACAGCGGTCTACGAGCAGTACTTC; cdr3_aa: CASSYSKGTAVYEQYF
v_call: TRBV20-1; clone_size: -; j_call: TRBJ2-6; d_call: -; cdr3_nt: TGCAGTGCTAGTGGACAGTTACACTCTGGGGCCAACGTCCTGACTTTC; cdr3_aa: CSASGQLHSGANVLTF
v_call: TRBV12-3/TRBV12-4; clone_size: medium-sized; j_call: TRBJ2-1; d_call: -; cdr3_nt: TGTGCCAGCAGTCCCCTAGGAGGGGCCCAGTTCTTC; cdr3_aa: CASSPLGGAQFF
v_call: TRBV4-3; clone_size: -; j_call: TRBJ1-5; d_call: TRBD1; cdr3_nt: TGCGCCAGCAGCCAAGGGACAGGGGGACAAGGTCAGCCCCAGCATTTT; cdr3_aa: CASSQGTGGQGQPQHF
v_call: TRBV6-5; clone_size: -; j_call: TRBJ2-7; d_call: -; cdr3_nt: TGTGCCAGCAGTTACGAAGGGTCTCTCTACGAGCAGTACTTC; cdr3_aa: CASSYEGSLYEQYF
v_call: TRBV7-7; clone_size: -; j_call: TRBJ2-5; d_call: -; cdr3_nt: TGTGCTAGCAGCTTATTGGGAGGCATGGAGACCCAGTACTTC; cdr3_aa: CASSLLGGMETQYF
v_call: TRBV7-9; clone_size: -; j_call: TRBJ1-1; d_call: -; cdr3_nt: TGTGCCAGCAGGCGGGCGGAGGGTCTGAACACTGAAGCTTTCTTT; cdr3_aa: CASRRAEGLNTEAFF
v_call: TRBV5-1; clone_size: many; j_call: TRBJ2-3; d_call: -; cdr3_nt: TGCGCCAGCAGCTTGGAGGCGGGACGCACAGATACGCAGTATTTT; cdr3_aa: CASSLEAGRTDTQYF
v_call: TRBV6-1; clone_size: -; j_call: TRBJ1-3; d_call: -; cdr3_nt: TGTGCCAGCAGTGACTGGGTCAGCACCTACTCTGGAAACACCATATATTTT; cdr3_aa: CASSDWVSTYSGNTIYF
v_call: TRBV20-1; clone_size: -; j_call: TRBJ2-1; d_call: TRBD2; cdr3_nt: TGCAGTGTCACCGCGGGAGCTAATGAGCAGTTCTTC; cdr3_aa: CSVTAGANEQFF
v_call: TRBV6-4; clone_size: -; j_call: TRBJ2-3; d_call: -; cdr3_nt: TGTACCAGCAGTGGGACTAGCACAGATACGCAGTATTTT; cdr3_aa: CTSSGTSTDTQYF
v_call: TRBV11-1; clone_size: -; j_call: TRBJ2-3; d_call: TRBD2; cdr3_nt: TGTGCCAGCAGCTTTAGCGGGCTTAGCACAGATACGCAGTATTTT; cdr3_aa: CASSFSGLSTDTQYF
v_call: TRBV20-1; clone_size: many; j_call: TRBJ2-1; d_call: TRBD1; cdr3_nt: TGCAGTGCTTCGGGACAGAGCTCCTACAATGAGCAGTTCTTC; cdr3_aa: CSASGQSSYNEQFF
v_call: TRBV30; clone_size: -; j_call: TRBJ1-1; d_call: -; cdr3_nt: TGTGCCTGGAGTGTACATGGGGCTACGGAAGCTTTCTTT; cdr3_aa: CAWSVHGATEAFF
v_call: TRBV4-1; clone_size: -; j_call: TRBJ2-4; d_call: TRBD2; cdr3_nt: TGCGCCAGCAACCAAGATAGTCGAGCGGGAGTACTAAACATTCAGTACTTC; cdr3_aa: CASNQDSRAGVLNIQYF
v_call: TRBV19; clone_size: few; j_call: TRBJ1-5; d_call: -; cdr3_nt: TGTGCCAGTAGTTTGGACAGAAATCAGCCCCAGCATTTT; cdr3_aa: CASSLDRNQPQHF
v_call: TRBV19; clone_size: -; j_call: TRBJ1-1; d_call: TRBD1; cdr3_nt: TGTGCCAGTAGTAGGGGGACAAGGGGGCCGGAAGCTTTCTTT; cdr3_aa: CASSRGTRGPEAFF
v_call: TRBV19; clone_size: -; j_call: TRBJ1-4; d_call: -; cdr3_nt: TGTGCCAGTAGTGCCTGCCCAGGGAGGTCGTCTAATGAAAAACTGTTTTTT; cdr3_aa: CASSACPGRSSNEKLFF
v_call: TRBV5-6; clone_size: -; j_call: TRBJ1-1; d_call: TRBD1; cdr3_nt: TGTGCCAGCAGCCCTCGACAGGGGAGGACTGAAGCTTTCTTT; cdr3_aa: CASSPRQGRTEAFF
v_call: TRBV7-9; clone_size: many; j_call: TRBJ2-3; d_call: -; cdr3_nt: TGTGCCAGCAGCTTAGGGCTAGAGAGCACAGATACGCAGTATTTT; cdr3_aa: CASSLGLESTDTQYF
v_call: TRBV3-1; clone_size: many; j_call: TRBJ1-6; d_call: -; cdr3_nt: TGTGCCAGCAGCCAAGCCGGTCCTCTTAATTCACCCCTCCACTTT; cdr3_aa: CASSQAGPLNSPLHF
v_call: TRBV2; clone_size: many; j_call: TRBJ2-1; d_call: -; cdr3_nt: TGTGCCAGCACCTCGACAGACTACAATGAGCAGTTCTTC; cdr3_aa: CASTSTDYNEQFF
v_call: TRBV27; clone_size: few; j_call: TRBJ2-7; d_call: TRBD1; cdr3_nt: TGTGCCAGCAGTATGACAGGGGGCTTCTACGAGCAGTACTTC; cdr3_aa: CASSMTGGFYEQYF